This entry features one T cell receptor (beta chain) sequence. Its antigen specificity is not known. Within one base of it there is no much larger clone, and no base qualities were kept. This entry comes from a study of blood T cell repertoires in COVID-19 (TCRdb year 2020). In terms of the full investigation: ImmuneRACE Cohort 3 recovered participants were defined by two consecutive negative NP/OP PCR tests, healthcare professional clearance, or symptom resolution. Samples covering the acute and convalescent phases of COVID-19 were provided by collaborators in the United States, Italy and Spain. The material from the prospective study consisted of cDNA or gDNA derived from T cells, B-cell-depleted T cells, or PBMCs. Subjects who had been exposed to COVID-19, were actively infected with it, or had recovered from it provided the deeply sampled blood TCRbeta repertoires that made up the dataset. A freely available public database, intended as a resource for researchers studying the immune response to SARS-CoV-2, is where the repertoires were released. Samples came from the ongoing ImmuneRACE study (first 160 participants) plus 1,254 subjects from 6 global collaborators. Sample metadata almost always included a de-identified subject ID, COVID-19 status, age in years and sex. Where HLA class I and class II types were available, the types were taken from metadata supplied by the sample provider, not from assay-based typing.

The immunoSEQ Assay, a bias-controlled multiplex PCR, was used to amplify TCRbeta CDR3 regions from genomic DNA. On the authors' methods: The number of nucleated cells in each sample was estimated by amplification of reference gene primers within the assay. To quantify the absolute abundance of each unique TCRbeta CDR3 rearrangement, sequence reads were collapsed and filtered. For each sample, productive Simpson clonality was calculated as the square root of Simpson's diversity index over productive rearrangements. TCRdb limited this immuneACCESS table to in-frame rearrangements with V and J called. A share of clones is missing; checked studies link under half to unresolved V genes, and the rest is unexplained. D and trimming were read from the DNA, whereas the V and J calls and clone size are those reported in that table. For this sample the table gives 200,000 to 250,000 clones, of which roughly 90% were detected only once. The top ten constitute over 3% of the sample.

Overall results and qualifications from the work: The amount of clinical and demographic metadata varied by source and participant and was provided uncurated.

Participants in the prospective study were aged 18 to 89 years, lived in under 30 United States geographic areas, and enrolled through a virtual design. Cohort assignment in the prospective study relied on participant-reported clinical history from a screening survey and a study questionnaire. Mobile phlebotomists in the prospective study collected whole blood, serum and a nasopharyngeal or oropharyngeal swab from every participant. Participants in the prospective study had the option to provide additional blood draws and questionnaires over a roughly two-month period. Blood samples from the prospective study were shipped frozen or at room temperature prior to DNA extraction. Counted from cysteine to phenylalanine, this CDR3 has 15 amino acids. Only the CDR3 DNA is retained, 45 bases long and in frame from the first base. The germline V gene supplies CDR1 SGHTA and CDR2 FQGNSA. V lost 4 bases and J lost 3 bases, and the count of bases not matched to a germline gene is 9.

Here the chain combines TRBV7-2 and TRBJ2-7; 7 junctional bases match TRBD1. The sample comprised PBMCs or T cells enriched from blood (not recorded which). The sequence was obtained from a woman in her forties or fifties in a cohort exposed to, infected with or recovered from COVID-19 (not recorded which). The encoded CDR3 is CASSSPGTAHYEQYF. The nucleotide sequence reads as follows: TGTGCCAGCAGCTCTCCGGGGACAGCACACTACGAGCAGTACTTC. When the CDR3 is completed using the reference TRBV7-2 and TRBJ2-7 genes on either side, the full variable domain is GAGVSQSPSNKVTEKGKDVELRCDPISGHTALYWYRQSLGQGLEFLIYFQGNSAPDKSGLPSDRFSAERTGGSVSTLTIQRTQQEDSAVYLCASSSPGTAHYEQYFGPGTRLTVT.